One and the same sample provided the 32 T cell receptor beta chains below, sequenced in a study of T cell responses to AZD1222 COVID-19 vaccine. Sequencing used immunoSEQ multiplex PCR; TCRdb keeps in-frame clones, though not all of them. The profile shows around 130,000 clones, roughly 88% of them singletons. The input for sequencing was peripheral blood, taken on day 0 of AZD1222 vaccination. The origin of the receptors is an adult in good health.

This chain connects TRBV18 to TRBJ2-7; D uncertain. Germline CDR1 reads KGHSH; CDR2 reads LQKENI. V lost 0 bases and J lost 3, with 9 bases in between. The length of the CDR3 is 14 residues. The CDR3, as DNA: TGTGCCAGCTCACCACCGGCGAACAGCTACGAGCAGTACTTC. Amino acid sequence: CASSPPANSYEQYF.

The gene calls are TRBV6-4 and TRBJ2-2; D call uncertain. The V end lost 4 bases, the J end lost 3 bases, and 9 bases lay between the germline ends. Germline CDR1 and CDR2: MRHNA and SNTAGT. The CDR3 spans 14 residues. CDR3 region: CASSARQYTGELFF. The CDR3 nucleotides are TGTGCCAGCAGTGCTCGGCAGTACACCGGGGAGCTGTTTTTT.

The chain links TRBV4-1 to TRBJ1-1; 8 bases are shared with TRBD1. Losses at the gene ends were 0 bases for V and 9 bases for J; bases not matched to a gene: 6. This CDR3 is 14 amino acids long. Germline CDR1 MGHRA, CDR2 YSYEKL. The CDR3 coding sequence is TGCGCCAGCAGCCAAGATCAGACAGGGGCTAAAGCTTTCTTT. Protein sequence: CASSQDQTGAKAFF.

The chain employs TRBV4-1 and TRBJ1-2, with TRBD1 as a possible D gene (5 bases). Trimming cost V 1 base and J 1 base, with 10 bases left between them. Germline CDR1 and CDR2: MGHRA and YSYEKL. The CDR3 consists of 15 residues. CDR3 coding DNA: TGCGCCAGCAGCCAAGTCCAGGGACTTAACTATGGCTACACCTTC. This translates into CASSQVQGLNYGYTF.

The genes are TRBV5-8 and TRBJ1-3; TRBD1 matches 7 bases. The CDR3 has 15 amino acids. Per the germline V gene, CDR1 is SGHTS and CDR2 is YDEGEE. The J segment lost 0 bases and the V segment lost 4 bases, leaving 4 bases of the junction unmatched. As DNA, the CDR3 is TGTGCCAGCAGCCCCCGGGACAGCTCTGGAAACACCATATATTTT. Protein: CASSPRDSSGNTIYF.

V gene TRBV7-8 combines with J gene TRBJ1-4, with 7 positions matching TRBD1. Germline assignment: CDR1 SGHVS and CDR2 FQNEAQ. V shed 5 bases and J 7 bases; nucleotides not matched to a gene: 7. The CDR3 length is 14 residues. This CDR3 reads CASSPRDRAEKLFF. The CDR3 DNA is TGTGCCAGCAGCCCAAGAGACAGGGCTGAAAAACTGTTTTTT.

The genes are TRBV6-2 or TRBV6-3 and TRBJ1-1, with D perhaps matching TRBD1 (6 bases). The CDR3 is 18 amino acids. Germline values: CDR1 MNHEY, CDR2 SVGEGT. Trimming left V 0 bases short and J 1 base short, with 18 bases between. The CDR3 bases are TGTGCCAGCAGTTACTCGACGACGGGGGCAAGTGGGAACACTGAAGCTTTCTTT. Translated, it gives CASSYSTTGASGNTEAFF.

The chain recombines TRBV4-2 with TRBJ2-7; D is undetermined. V was pared by 0 bases and J by 2 bases, with 17 bases between. This CDR3 spans 17 amino acids. Germline CDR1 reads LGHNA; CDR2 reads YNFKEQ. The chain's CDR3 is CASSQDLPVVVPYEQYF. CDR3 nucleotide sequence: TGTGCCAGCAGCCAAGATCTCCCCGTTGTAGTCCCCTACGAGCAGTACTTC.

The chain combines TRBV7-9 with TRBJ2-5; TRBD1 matches 9 bases. Germline CDR1 is SEHNR and CDR2 is FQNEAQ (reference sequence). Trimming took 4 bases from V and 5 from J; bases not matched to a gene: 8. The CDR3 has 15 amino acids. The CDR3 region has the DNA TGTGCCAGCAGCTCGTCCCGGGACAGGGTCGAGACCCAGTACTTC. It translates to CASSSSRDRVETQYF.

The genes are TRBV10-1 and TRBJ2-1; D possibly uses TRBD1 or TRBD2 (5 bases each). The CDR3 totals 15 residues. Germline CDR1 WNHNN, CDR2 SYGVQD (reference sequence). V gave up 3 bases and J gave up 6 bases, with 15 bases separating them. The CDR3 sequence is CASSELRGPSNEQFF. CDR3 in DNA: TGCGCCAGCAGTGAATTACGGGGCCCGTCCAATGAGCAGTTCTTC.

This chain connects TRBV7-6 to TRBJ1-6, with D perhaps TRBD1 (6 bases). V lost 5 bases, J lost 0 bases, and 20 bases lay in between. This CDR3 region has 19 residues. CDR1 SGHVS and CDR2 FNYEAQ come from the germline V gene. The CDR3 DNA sequence: TGTGCCAGCAGCGACGAGGGGGTAGGGAATCCCTCCTATAATTCACCCCTCCACTTT. The encoded protein is CASSDEGVGNPSYNSPLHF.

This chain links TRBV18 with TRBJ1-2, with 10 bases that match TRBD1. This CDR3 is built from 15 residues. Per germline, CDR1 KGHSH and CDR2 LQKENI. With V trimmed by 3 bases and J by 7 bases, 8 bases remained unmatched. The CDR3 loop reads CASSPAGTGERGYTF. The CDR3 DNA reads TGTGCCAGCTCACCCGCCGGGACAGGGGAACGTGGCTACACCTTC.

In nucleotides, the CDR3 is TGCGCCAGCAGCTTAGGGACTAGCGGGAGTGGTTGGTCCTACGAGCAGTACTTC. Translated, it gives CASSLGTSGSGWSYEQYF. This rearrangement joins TRBV5-1 to TRBJ2-7; 14 bases are shared with TRBD2. This CDR3 is built from 18 residues. Unmatched junction bases numbered 8, after V lost 2 bases and J lost 1 base. Germline V gene data show CDR1 as SGHRS and CDR2 as YFSETQ.

The V call is TRBV11-2, the J call TRBJ2-7, with 11 bases matching TRBD2. Germline CDR1 and CDR2: SGHAT and FQNNGV. CDR3 size: 19 residues. Trimming cost V 5 bases and J 3 bases; bases outside gene matches: 18. The CDR3 nucleotides are TGTGCCAGCAGCCAAGGACTAGCGGGCCGCCAAAGCTTCATCTACGAGCAGTACTTC. Translating gives CASSQGLAGRQSFIYEQYF.

The gene calls are TRBV2 and TRBJ1-4, with D maybe TRBD1 (5 bases). The ends were cut back, 5 bases at V and 0 bases at J, with 16 bases in the middle. The CDR3 contains 17 residues. CDR1 and CDR2 from the germline V gene are SNHLY and FYNNEI. CDR3: CASSPRDGPATNEKLFF. Written as DNA, the CDR3 is TGTGCCAGCAGTCCTCGGGACGGACCTGCAACTAATGAAAAACTGTTTTTT.

J is TRBJ1-4 and V is TRBV25-1, with D maybe TRBD1 (5 bases). This CDR3 contains 15 residues. V was pared by 6 bases and J by 7 bases, with 18 bases between. Germline V gives CDR1 MGHDK, CDR2 SYGVNS. The CDR3 coding sequence is TGTGCCAGCAGGACGGGGGGAAGGGCGAGTGAAAAACTGTTTTTT. Translated: CASRTGGRASEKLFF. Drawing the rest from reference TRBV25-1 and TRBJ1-4, the complete variable domain is EADIYQTPRYLVIGTGKKITLECSQTMGHDKMYWYQQDPGMELHLIHYSYGVNSTEKGDLSSESTVSRIRTEHFPLTLESARPSHTSQYLCASRTGGRASEKLFFGSGTQLSVL.

The chain recombines TRBV2 with TRBJ2-7, with a tentative D call TRBD2 (5 bases). CDR1 and CDR2 (germline): SNHLY, FYNNEI. This CDR3 comprises 15 residues. Trimming took 6 bases from V and 0 from J, leaving 15 bases between them. The CDR3 DNA reads as TGTGCCAGCAGCCTTCGGACTGGGAGCTCCTACGAGCAGTACTTC. This gives the protein CASSLRTGSSYEQYF.

CDR3 sequence: CASSKDLPLTLFF. For the CDR3, the DNA is TGTGCCAGTAGTAAGGACCTGCCTCTAACGCTGTTTTTT. The chain uses TRBV19 and TRBJ2-2; no clear D. Trimming removed 4 bases at V and 13 bases at J, with 16 bases between. This CDR3 region has 13 residues. Germline values: CDR1 LNHDA, CDR2 SQIVND (reference sequence).

The rearrangement links TRBV7-3 to TRBJ2-1; either TRBD1 or TRBD2 may fit D (5 bases each). Germline CDR1 SGHTA, CDR2 FQGTGA. Trimming stripped 2 bases from V and 0 bases from J, with 8 bases between. This CDR3 contains 15 residues. The CDR3 sequence: CASSLEGSSYNEQFF. CDR3 nucleotides: TGTGCCAGCAGCTTAGAGGGGAGCTCCTACAATGAGCAGTTCTTC. Filled out from reference TRBV7-3 and TRBJ2-1, the complete variable domain reads GAGVSQTPSNKVTEKGKYVELRCDPISGHTALYWYRQSLGQGPEFLIYFQGTGAADDSGLPNDRFFAVRPEGSVSTLKIQRTERGDSAVYLCASSLEGSSYNEQFFGPGTRLTVL.

V gene TRBV30 combines with J gene TRBJ1-1, with 7 positions matching TRBD1. CDR1 is GTSNPN, CDR2 SVGIG, per germline (reference sequence). Trimming took 2 bases from V and 6 from J; bases not matched to a gene: 6. The CDR3 covers 13 residues. The CDR3 sequence is CAWSSTGKAEAFF. CDR3 coding DNA: TGTGCCTGGAGTTCGACAGGGAAGGCTGAAGCTTTCTTT.

The chain joins TRBV5-4 to TRBJ2-1; D possibly corresponds to TRBD2 (6 bases). The CDR3 runs to 15 residues. V lost 1 base to trimming and J lost 5 bases, with 13 bases between them. Per the germline V gene, CDR1 is SGHNT and CDR2 is YYREEE (reference sequence). This CDR3 reads CASSLLSSSDNEQFF. CDR3 nucleotides: TGTGCCAGCAGCTTGCTCTCGTCTAGCGACAATGAGCAGTTCTTC.

V usage is TRBV19 and J usage is TRBJ2-4; 10 nucleotides agree with TRBD1. The CDR3 runs 15 residues. Germline CDR1 and CDR2: LNHDA and SQIVND (reference sequence). With V trimmed by 8 bases and J by 6 bases, 10 bases remained unmatched. The CDR3 DNA sequence: TGTGCCAGTGGGACCGGGACAGGGGCCCCAAACATTCAGTACTTC. It encodes CASGTGTGAPNIQYF.

In this sample, this clone turned up once. The chain combines TRBV5-5 with TRBJ2-7; D gene uncertain. Germline V gives CDR1 SGHKS, CDR2 YYEKEE (reference sequence). Between the trimmed V and J ends, which lost 4 bases and 0 bases, there was a span of 8 bases. This CDR3 spans 13 amino acids. CDR3: CASSPTLSYEQYF. The CDR3 nucleotides read TGTGCCAGCAGCCCCACCCTCTCCTACGAGCAGTACTTC.

The chain has TRBV5-1 and TRBJ2-3; D not resolved. CDR1 and CDR2 from the germline V gene are SGHRS and YFSETQ. Trimming left V 4 bases short and J 5 bases short, with 14 bases between. The CDR3 has 14 amino acids. CDR3 protein: CASSIRTYKDTQYF. In nucleotides, the CDR3 is TGCGCCAGCAGCATCAGGACCTACAAAGATACGCAGTATTTT.

V and J are TRBV6-2 or TRBV6-3 and TRBJ2-7; 7 bases line up with TRBD1. Looked up from germline, CDR1 is MNHEY and CDR2 is SVGEGT. CDR3 size: 16 residues. J lost 1 base, V lost 0 bases, and 6 bases had no gene match. The CDR3 is CASSYSMGTASYEQYF. CDR3 sequence (DNA): TGTGCCAGCAGTTACTCGATGGGGACAGCTTCCTACGAGCAGTACTTC.

This clone occurred once. The rearrangement uses TRBV11-3 and TRBJ1-3; D is unclear. The CDR3 contains 13 residues. Looked up from germline, CDR1 is SGHNT and CDR2 is YENEEA. V was shortened by 1 base and J by 7 bases, with 8 bases between the two germline ends. CDR3 in DNA: TGTGCCAGCAGCTTAGGCTTGGGCAACACCATATATTTT. The encoded protein is CASSLGLGNTIYF.

The rearrangement links TRBV6-5 to TRBJ2-6; TRBD2 is a possible D gene (5 bases). Trimming removed 6 bases from V and 1 base from J, with 10 bases in between. The CDR3 totals 15 residues. The germline V gene has CDR1 MNHEY and CDR2 SVGAGI. This chain's CDR3 is CASRRRGSGANVLTF. Written as DNA, the CDR3 is TGTGCCAGCAGGCGACGGGGTTCTGGGGCCAACGTCCTGACTTTC.

The V call is TRBV30, the J call TRBJ2-3; D uncertain. The CDR3 covers 17 residues. The germline V and J ends were trimmed by 5 bases and 1 base, with 22 bases remaining between them. The germline CDR1 and CDR2 sequences are GTSNPN and SVGIG (reference sequence). CDR3 protein: CAWQPPQLGDGTDTQYF. CDR3 bases: TGTGCCTGGCAGCCCCCCCAGCTGGGCGACGGCACAGATACGCAGTATTTT.

This chain links TRBV4-1 with TRBJ1-1; 7 bases match TRBD1. Per germline, CDR1 MGHRA and CDR2 YSYEKL. Losses at the gene ends were 6 bases for V and 4 bases for J; bases not matched to a gene: 11. The CDR3 is 15 residues long. CDR3: CASRGGRQGGTEAFF. In DNA, the CDR3 is TGCGCCAGCAGAGGAGGAAGACAGGGAGGCACTGAAGCTTTCTTT.

V is TRBV29-1 and J is TRBJ1-1; 10 bases are a match to TRBD1. This CDR3 contains 15 residues. Germline V gene lookup returns CDR1 SQVTM and CDR2 ANQGSEA. The junction had 8 bases not matched to a gene; V was cut back by 2 bases and J by 5 bases. This CDR3 is CSVEIGGQGGTEAFF. The CDR3 DNA is TGCAGCGTTGAAATTGGCGGACAGGGGGGTACTGAAGCTTTCTTT.

The table lists this clone with a count of one. The chain carries TRBV10-3 and TRBJ2-3, with TRBD2 matching 9 bases. From germline, CDR1 is ENHRY and CDR2 SYGVKD. The V gene end was trimmed by 4 bases and the J gene end by 6 bases; junction bases not matched to a gene: 11. The length of the CDR3 is 16 residues. CDR3 in amino acids: CAISGGASGAMDTQYF. As DNA, the CDR3 is TGTGCCATCAGTGGAGGGGCTAGCGGGGCCATGGATACGCAGTATTTT.

The genes are TRBV9 and TRBJ1-2; D is unresolved. Germline V CDR1 and CDR2: SGDLS, YYNGEE. Trimming stripped 2 bases from V and 1 base from J, with 6 bases between. CDR3 size: 13 residues. Written as DNA, the CDR3 is TGTGCCAGCAGCGTCAGAAATAACTATGGCTACACCTTC. Its protein product is CASSVRNNYGYTF.